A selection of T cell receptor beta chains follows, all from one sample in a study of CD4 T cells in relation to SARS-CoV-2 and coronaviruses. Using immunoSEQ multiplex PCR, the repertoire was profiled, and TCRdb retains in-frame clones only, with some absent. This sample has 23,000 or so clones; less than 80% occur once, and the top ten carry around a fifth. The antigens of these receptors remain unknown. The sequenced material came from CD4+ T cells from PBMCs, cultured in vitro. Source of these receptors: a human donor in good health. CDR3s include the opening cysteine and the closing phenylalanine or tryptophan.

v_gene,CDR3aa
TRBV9,CASSVDIGNTIYF
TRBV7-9,CASSFDRVTGANVLTF
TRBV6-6,CASRQERTPNEQFF
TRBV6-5,CASILGQGAVQPQHF
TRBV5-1,CASSLAAGGDYNSPLHF
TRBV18,CASSPPPGEKTQYF
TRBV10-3,CAISDQTGGTDTQYF
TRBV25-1,CASSESGLAGGPYNEQFF
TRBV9,CASSVGRGGLYEQYF
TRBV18,CASSPQGGETEAFF
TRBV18,CASSPPGGRNTEAFF
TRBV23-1,CASSPAGGVAKNIQYF
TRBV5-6,CASSFRGRATNEKLFF
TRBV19,CASSILQGGEAFF
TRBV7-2,CASSLAGSGGYTF
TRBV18,CASSRGGSYNEQFF
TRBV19,CASSIDWDRGNGGYTF
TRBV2,CASTFQAGTSYEQYF
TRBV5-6,CASSLNRLDRGTTNEKLFF
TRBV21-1,CASSSSGTIGPVKYF
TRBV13,CASSLRPFLAGGVNEQFF
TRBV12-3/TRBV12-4,CASGRDYEQYF
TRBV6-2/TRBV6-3,CASSLQTGSETQYF
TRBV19,CASSPGVGDSPLHF
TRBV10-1,CASSELRGAVDTQYF
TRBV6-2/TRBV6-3,CASSYAARGSSGADTQYF
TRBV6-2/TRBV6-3,CASSYSGQGADYGYTF
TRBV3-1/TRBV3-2,CASSRQGTGELFF
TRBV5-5,CASSLEDRGGYGYTF
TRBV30,CAWSVEPIGTSGRPAYNEQFF
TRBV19,CASSIDWREKQFF
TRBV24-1,CATSAGGGQPQHF
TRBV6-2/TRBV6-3,CASSPRLAGGPGELFF
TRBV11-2,CASSLKTPRKSSYNEQFF
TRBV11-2,CASSLDRPQGNTIYF
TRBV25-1,CASRQSGFANTGELFF
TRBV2,CASSDLGGFSEAFF
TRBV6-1,CASSESGAQPYGYTF
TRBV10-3,CAISESVQATSYNEQFF
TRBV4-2,CASSQRWGRTGNEKLFF
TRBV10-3,CAISDRRDNQPQHF
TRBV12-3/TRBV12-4,CASSLQTGELFF
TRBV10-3,CAIRTSGSAYEQYF
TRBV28,CASSLSVVGANVLTF
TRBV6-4,CASSELAGVPDTQYF
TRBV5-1,CASSLEGFGTDTQYF
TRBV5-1,CASSLSARTNYGYTF
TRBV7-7,CASSPLAGAGETQYF
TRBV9,CASSVGRPYGYTF
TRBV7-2,CASSFRGEKLFF
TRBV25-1,CASSVTGTKNIQYF
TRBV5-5,CASSRGTPGTDSNQPQHF
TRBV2,CASSEGWAGGASETQYF
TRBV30,CAWRVGGGSVTDTQYF
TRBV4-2,CASSQVFSRETQYF
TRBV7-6,CASSWDRGDNSPLHF